This T cell receptor (beta chain) was recovered during a study of blood T cell repertoires in COVID-19. Study summary: Samples of COVID-19 (acute and convalescent) were obtained from the United States, Italy and Spain.

The assay was immunoSEQ multiplex PCR, and TCRdb's table has in-frame clones only and misses some. The table records 250,000 to 300,000 clones, approximately 88% of them present only once. Sequencing was performed on peripheral blood. The origin of this receptor is a woman in her 30s who had recovered from COVID-19.

The CDR3 DNA is TGTGCCAGCTCACCACCCGTTCCCGCGGGGGACTATGGCTACACCTTC. Encoded protein: CASSPPVPAGDYGYTF. The V and J genes are TRBV18 and TRBJ1-2, with D possibly being TRBD1 (5 bases). This CDR3 contains 16 residues. Germline V gives CDR1 KGHSH, CDR2 LQKENI. V lost 0 bases and J 3 bases, leaving 14 bases between the germline ends.